These T cell receptor beta chains were read from a single sample in a study of cytomegalovirus exposure and HLA in healthy donors. TCRdb's copy holds only in-frame clones and misses some; the assay was immunoSEQ multiplex PCR. The profile shows fewer than 150,000 clones, about 78% of them singletons. Material: PBMCs. The receptors originated from a man between 18 and 29 years old in good health and CMV-seronegative. The CDR3 runs from the conserved cysteine through the conserved F or W. The D gene is left open where the match is weak. Size tells how often a clone was seen (once, few, many) or the class of an expanded clone, and some rows leave it out.

clone_size j_call d_call v_call cdr3_nt cdr3_aa
NA TRBJ1-2 NA TRBV6-1 TGTGCCAGCAGGGGAGGGTACGCCTCTGGCTACACCTTC CASRGGYASGYTF
few TRBJ1-2 NA TRBV5-1 TGCGCCAGCAGCCCGGATAGGGGGACGTTGTATGGCTACACCTTC CASSPDRGTLYGYTF
NA TRBJ2-7 NA TRBV9 TGTGCCAGCAGCACAGACAGAGATACCTACGAGCAGTACTTC CASSTDRDTYEQYF
NA TRBJ2-7 TRBD2 TRBV6-5 TGTGCCAGCAGGGGACTAGCGGGGGGTAGCAAGCAGTACTTC CASRGLAGGSKQYF
NA TRBJ2-5 NA TRBV7-2 TGTGCCAGCAGCTTAGCAACAGGGTACGAGACCCAGTACTTC CASSLATGYETQYF
few TRBJ2-7 NA TRBV14 TGTGCCAGCAGCCACCTAGATAGGCGCTCCTACGAGCAGTACTTC CASSHLDRRSYEQYF
NA TRBJ2-3 NA TRBV5-5 TGTGCCAGCAGCGAGACCGGGACTAGGGGGCCCTACTCGCAGTATTTT CASSETGTRGPYSQYF
once TRBJ2-7 NA TRBV18 TGTGCCAGCTCACCACCGTCCCTATCACCGGAGCAGTACTTC CASSPPSLSPEQYF
NA TRBJ2-5 TRBD2 TRBV2 TGTGCCAGCAGCCATAGCGGGAGTTTTACTGAGACCCAGTACTTC CASSHSGSFTETQYF
NA TRBJ2-1 TRBD2 TRBV7-3 TGTGCCAGCAGCCCCAGACTAGCGGGCTACAATGAGCAGTTCTTC CASSPRLAGYNEQFF
NA TRBJ2-2 NA TRBV7-2 TGTGCCAGCAGCTTAGAGGAGCCAGGGGCCTATGGCACCGGGGAGCTGTTTTTT CASSLEEPGAYGTGELFF
NA TRBJ1-2 NA TRBV5-4 TGTGCCAGCAGCTTGGCCCTGCGGGGAGCTAACTATGGCTACACCTTC CASSLALRGANYGYTF
NA TRBJ2-7 TRBD1 TRBV29-1 TGCAGCGTTGAAGGATACAGGGGTGGGCGTAGCTTC CSVEGYRGGRSF
NA TRBJ2-1 TRBD2 TRBV5-1 TGCGCCAGCAGCCCCGCCCTGGGCGGGGGGGCGTATGAGCAGTTCTTC CASSPALGGGAYEQFF
NA TRBJ2-7 TRBD1 TRBV27 TGTGCCAGCAGTTCTCACAGGGGATTTCCCTACGAGCAGTACTTC CASSSHRGFPYEQYF
NA TRBJ1-2 TRBD1 TRBV7-9 TGTGCCAGCAGCTTGACAGGGGTCGACTATGGCTACACCTTC CASSLTGVDYGYTF
NA TRBJ1-1 NA TRBV6-5 TGTGCCAGCAGTTACGAGGGAAGGAACACTGAAGCTTTCTTT CASSYEGRNTEAFF
few TRBJ1-2 NA TRBV5-4 TGTGCCAGCAGCATAGACGGGGGCTACACCTTC CASSIDGGYTF
NA TRBJ1-2 NA TRBV18 TGTGCCAGCTCCCGGGATACTCCCTATGGCTACACCTTC CASSRDTPYGYTF
NA TRBJ1-4 NA TRBV18 TGTGCCAGCTCACCCTTTCGGGATGCAACTAATGAAAAACTGTTTTTT CASSPFRDATNEKLFF
NA TRBJ1-4 TRBD1 TRBV5-6 TGTGCCAGCAGCGAAACAGGGGGGACTAATGAAAAACTGTTTTTT CASSETGGTNEKLFF
NA TRBJ2-7 NA TRBV2 TGTGCCAGCAGTCCCGGGACTCACGAGCAGTACTTC CASSPGTHEQYF
NA TRBJ2-3 TRBD1 TRBV11-3 TGTGCCAGCAGTACCGGACAGGGAAGCACAGATACGCAGTATTTT CASSTGQGSTDTQYF
NA TRBJ1-1 NA TRBV9 TGTGCCAGCAGCGTGACACTGGGGGGGACTGAAGCTTTCTTT CASSVTLGGTEAFF
NA TRBJ2-3 TRBD2 TRBV6-1 TGTGCCAGCAGTGAAGCACTAGCGGGAGGGCCTACAGATACGCAGTATTTT CASSEALAGGPTDTQYF
NA TRBJ2-7 NA TRBV14 TGTGCCAGCAGCCAAGGGGACTTATCCTACGAGCAGTACTTC CASSQGDLSYEQYF
NA TRBJ2-7 NA TRBV28 TGTGCCAGCAGTTTACTAGCATACGAGCAGTACTTC CASSLLAYEQYF
NA TRBJ1-1 NA TRBV29-1 TGCAGCGTTGAGACAGGCCCCAACACTGAAGCTTTCTTT CSVETGPNTEAFF
NA TRBJ2-5 TRBD2 TRBV30 TGTGCCTGGGTACCCCTTGGCGGGAGGGTTCAAGAGACCCAGTACTTC CAWVPLGGRVQETQYF
NA TRBJ2-7 TRBD1 TRBV19 TGTGCCAGTAGTATCGGACAGGTCGCGCAGTACTTC CASSIGQVAQYF
NA TRBJ2-7 TRBD1 TRBV5-6 TGTGCCAGCGGCAGGACAGGGACCTACGAGCAGTACTTC CASGRTGTYEQYF
NA TRBJ2-5 NA TRBV7-3 TGTGCCAGCAGCTCGGGGATGGGAGGGGGCCAAGAGACCCAGTACTTC CASSSGMGGGQETQYF
NA TRBJ1-2 NA TRBV30 TGTGCCTGGAGCCCTCAGGGTTGGGGGCATGGCTACACCTTC CAWSPQGWGHGYTF
NA TRBJ1-1 NA TRBV30 TGTGCCTGGAGCCTGCAGGGTTTGAACACTGAAGCTTTCTTT CAWSLQGLNTEAFF
NA TRBJ1-1 NA TRBV6-4 TGTGCCAGCAGTGAAGTGGGCCAAATGATGAACACTGAAGCTTTCTTT CASSEVGQMMNTEAFF
NA TRBJ1-1 NA TRBV27 TGTGCCAGCAGTACCCATCCGACAAGGCCGAACACTGAAGCTTTCTTT CASSTHPTRPNTEAFF
once TRBJ1-1 NA TRBV19 TGTGCCAGTAGTGTTCAGGGAGGGACTGAAGCTTTCTTT CASSVQGGTEAFF
NA TRBJ2-3 TRBD2 TRBV27 TGTGCCAGCAGTTGGGCGGGAGCGGAAGCAGATACGCAGTATTTT CASSWAGAEADTQYF
NA TRBJ2-1 NA TRBV6-1 TGTGCCAGCACAGGGGCGGCTTACAATGAGCAGTTCTTC CASTGAAYNEQFF
NA TRBJ2-7 TRBD1 TRBV6-6 TGTGCCAGCAGCCCACCGGGACAGGGGGCGCCTGAGCAGTACTTC CASSPPGQGAPEQYF
NA TRBJ1-1 NA TRBV30 TGTGCCTGGACCCCGTATGGGGCCGTAGGGACTGAAGCTTTCTTT CAWTPYGAVGTEAFF
NA TRBJ2-2 TRBD1 TRBV29-1 TGCAGCGTTTTGAAACAGGGGGCAGGCCTTCTGTTTTTT CSVLKQGAGLLFF
NA TRBJ2-5 TRBD1 TRBV9 TGTGCCAGCAGCCTCCGGGGACAGCCCCAAGAGACCCAGTACTTC CASSLRGQPQETQYF
NA TRBJ1-4 NA TRBV28 TGTGCCAGCAGTCAAACGGTTGCAACTAATGAAAGACTGTTTTTT CASSQTVATNERLFF
NA TRBJ2-7 NA TRBV14 TGTGCCAGCAGCCTTCGGGACAAAGATTACGAGCAGTACTTC CASSLRDKDYEQYF
few TRBJ2-7 NA TRBV7-9 TGTGCCAGCAGCCCAAAGGGGCCGTACGAGCAGTACTTC CASSPKGPYEQYF
NA TRBJ2-3 TRBD2 TRBV9 TGTGCCTCCTCCAGCGGGGGGGTGTCGGATACGCAGTATTTT CASSSGGVSDTQYF
NA TRBJ2-6 NA TRBV5-8 TGTGCCAGCAGCCTTACCGGGACACAAGCCCGCTCTGGGGCCAACGTCCTGACTTTC CASSLTGTQARSGANVLTF
NA TRBJ2-7 TRBD1 TRBV5-1 TGCGCCAGCAGCGGGGGACAGATAGGAACCTACGAGCAGTACTTC CASSGGQIGTYEQYF
NA TRBJ2-7 NA TRBV10-3 TGTGCCATCAGTGCCTCCAGGGGTGAGCAGTACTTC CAISASRGEQYF
NA TRBJ2-5 NA TRBV29-1 TGCAGCGGTGTCGAGAAACCGTACCAAGAGACCCAGTACTTC CSGVEKPYQETQYF
NA TRBJ1-5 TRBD1 TRBV7-6 TGTGCCAGCGGGGACAGGGGGCATCAGCCCCAGCATTTT CASGDRGHQPQHF
NA TRBJ2-7 NA TRBV7-6 TGTGCCAGCAGCTTAGGAGGGATCCCCTACGAGCAGTACTTC CASSLGGIPYEQYF
NA TRBJ1-4 TRBD1 TRBV5-1 TGCGCCAGCAACAGGGGCCTGCGTACGACTAATGAAAAACTGTTTTTT CASNRGLRTTNEKLFF
NA TRBJ2-7 NA TRBV5-1 TGCGCCAGCAGCTTTAACACCCTCTACGAGCAGTACTTC CASSFNTLYEQYF